One T cell receptor (beta chain) is described in this entry. Its specific antigen is unknown. Base qualities are not at hand, and no much larger clone is one base apart. This entry comes from a study of T-cell reconstitution after alpha-beta-depleted transplantation in children (dated by TCRdb to between 2015 and 2016). About the study as a whole: Using TCR repertoire profiling, the study followed T-cell immune reconstitution in a quantitative way in children after TCRalphabeta/CD19-depleted allogeneic hematopoietic cell transplantation. What the research found in general, with its limitations: Over the following months the frequencies of hyperexpanded clones went down, and after one year T-cell counts and TCRbeta diversity were mostly credited to newly produced T cells. In some patients, the high TCRbeta diversity seen at day 60 was put down to recipient T cells and intrathymic progenitors that had survived conditioning. Apparently early alphabetaT-cell count recovery about two months after transplant reportedly relied on only several hundred rapidly expanded clones derived from non-depleted graft cells.

Explained via the paper, the treatment or condition label denotes: allogeneic hematopoietic cell transplantation with graft depleted of TCRalphabeta T cells and CD19 B cells. Transplant recipients were children who received TCRalphabeta/CD19-depleted allogeneic hematopoietic cell grafts. The CDR3 runs 14 residues from the cysteine to the phenylalanine. Only the CDR3 part of the read is kept: 42 bases, read in frame from the first base. V and J are truncated by 3 bases and 5 bases respectively, leaving an intervening sequence of 14 bases. The germline V gene specifies MDHEN as CDR1 and SYDVKM as CDR2. Library preparation used PCR. The sample was run on an Illumina HiSeq 2500. Molecular barcoding was employed in the preparation of TCR libraries, with unique molecular identifiers being used to normalize TCRbeta repertoire quantification. TCRdb took the public reads, trimmed them with fastp at Q25, ran MiXCR for clone calling and kept in-frame beta chains. CDR3 protein sequences are deduplicated, and each keeps its most common genes and DNA. The sample table lists about 610,000 distinct CDR3 sequences, about a quarter of them with a count of one. The leading ten clones occupy about 35% of the sample.

The chain joins TRBV28 to TRBJ2-7; a weak D assignment points to TRBD1 (6 bases agree). The source of this sequence is a boy less than two years old with Wiskott-Aldrich syndrome, due to receive a stem cell transplant. The sample here was PBMCs, taken before TCRalphabeta/CD19-depleted stem cell transplant. The DNA is as follows: TGTGCCAGCAGTTTTGGACAGATTACCAACGAGCAGTACTTC. This translates into CASSFGQITNEQYF.